This entry lists 6 T cell receptor beta chains sequenced from one sample in a study of cytomegalovirus exposure and HLA in healthy donors listed by TCRdb under 2017. Library preparation employed the immunoSEQ multiplex PCR assay. For the multiplex PCR, a mixture combining 60 forward primers for TCR Vbeta segments and 13 reverse primers for TCR Jbeta segments was used. TCRdb holds this immuneACCESS table with in-frame rearrangements only. Some clones are missing; in checked studies, unresolved V genes explain under half, and the rest has no known cause. This sample lists approximately 210,000 clones; about four fifths were detected once. Of the sample, more than 0.35% is held by the ten largest clones. Specimen: PBMCs. These receptors all come from a male donor in good health and CMV-seropositive.

The J gene is TRBJ1-6, the V gene TRBV27, with 8 bases that match TRBD1. After removal of 5 bases from V and 10 bases from J, the junction contained 7 bases not matched to a gene. The CDR3 contains 14 residues. CDR1 and CDR2 from the germline V gene are MNHEY and SMNVEV (reference sequence). Written as DNA, the CDR3 is TGTGCCAGCAGTCCGGACAGGGAAGTCTCACCCCTCCACTTT. As protein: CASSPDREVSPLHF.

This clone showed up just once. The chain has TRBV7-9 and TRBJ2-5; perhaps TRBD2 as D (5 bases). The V end was cut by 1 base, the J end by 3 bases, with 9 bases between. The germline gives CDR1 SEHNR, CDR2 FQNEAQ (reference sequence). This CDR3 has 14 amino acids. The CDR3 sequence: CASSLEALEETQYF. The CDR3 nucleotides are TGTGCCAGCAGCTTAGAGGCACTAGAAGAGACCCAGTACTTC. Together with reference TRBV7-9 and TRBJ2-5, the CDR3 gives the full variable domain: DTGVSQNPRHKITKRGQNVTFRCDPISEHNRLYWYRQTLGQGPEFLTYFQNEAQLEKSRLLSDRFSAERPKGSFSTLEIQRTEQGDSAMYLCASSLEALEETQYFGPGTRLLVL.

This clone was seen only a few times. The rearrangement joins TRBV4-1 to TRBJ2-7; no clear D. CDR3 length: 14 amino acids. Germline V gene data show CDR1 as MGHRA and CDR2 as YSYEKL. V lost 0 bases, J lost 7 bases, and 13 bases lay in between. For the CDR3, the DNA is TGCGCCAGCAGCCAAGAACCAACTCCCAGGGAGCAGTACTTC. It is translated as CASSQEPTPREQYF.

The rearrangement links TRBV28 to TRBJ2-1; 9 nucleotides line up with TRBD1. Trimming removed 5 bases from V and 4 bases from J; junction bases left unmatched: 21. The germline V gene encodes CDR1 MDHEN and CDR2 SYDVKM. This CDR3 has 20 amino acids. CDR3 in amino acids: CASSPPPGQGAIKGYNEQFF. In DNA, the CDR3 is TGTGCCAGCAGTCCCCCTCCGGGACAGGGCGCTATAAAAGGTTACAATGAGCAGTTCTTC.

The chain links TRBV6-1 to TRBJ1-1, with D possibly matching TRBD1 (6 bases). Germline values: CDR1 MNHNS, CDR2 SASEGT. This CDR3 region has 14 residues. The V end was cut by 4 bases, the J end by 5 bases, with 14 bases between. CDR3 sequence: CASSVKTGQTEAFF. In DNA form, the CDR3 reads TGTGCCAGCAGTGTGAAGACAGGCCAAACTGAAGCTTTCTTT.

The rearrangement links TRBV4-3 to TRBJ2-5, with D tentatively TRBD2 (5 bases). The CDR3 totals 15 residues. Germline-derived CDR1 and CDR2 are LGHNA and YSLEER. Deletions cut 3 bases from V and 2 bases from J, with 13 bases between. CDR3 DNA sequence: TGCGCCAGCAGCCAGAACGAGGGCCTTCAAGAGACCCAGTACTTC. The encoded protein is CASSQNEGLQETQYF.